Each of the 8 T cell receptor beta chains below was sequenced from the same sample in a study of T cell responses to AZD1222 COVID-19 vaccine. The protocol was immunoSEQ multiplex PCR, while the TCRdb copy is restricted to in-frame clones and leaves out a portion. The sample comprises some 170,000 clones, around 90% of which are singletons, and 1.5% to 2% rests with the top ten. The sequenced sample was peripheral blood, obtained on day 0 of AZD1222 vaccination. The receptors stem from an adult in good health.

This clone showed up just once. The chain employs TRBV18 and TRBJ1-2, with TRBD1 matching 12 bases. The CDR3 spans 16 residues. V lost 1 base, J lost 6 bases, and 6 bases stayed unmatched. Germline-derived CDR1 and CDR2 are KGHSH and LQKENI. CDR3 DNA sequence: TGTGCCAGCTCACCACGGTCCCGGGACAGGGGGCATGGCTACACCTTC. Its protein product is CASSPRSRDRGHGYTF. The whole variable domain, remainder taken from reference TRBV18 and TRBJ1-2, is NAGVMQNPRHLVRRRGQEARLRCSPMKGHSHVYWYRQLPEEGLKFMVYLQKENIIDESGMPKERFSAEFPKEGPSILRIQQVVRGDSAAYFCASSPRSRDRGHGYTFGSGTRLTVV.

V gene TRBV28 combines with J gene TRBJ2-7; the D is unclear. The CDR3 consists of 14 residues. Trimming stripped 1 base from V and 2 bases from J, with 9 bases between. Germline CDR1 reads MDHEN; CDR2 reads SYDVKM. CDR3 sequence (DNA): TGTGCCAGCAGTTTATCAGGCCACACCTACGAGCAGTACTTC. Its translation is CASSLSGHTYEQYF.

The chain uses TRBV4-1 and TRBJ1-6; D gene unclear. The length of the CDR3 is 15 residues. Trimming took 8 bases from V and 0 from J, leaving 11 bases between them. Germline V lookup: CDR1 MGHRA, CDR2 YSYEKL. The CDR3 DNA is TGCGCCAGCCAACTATCTGACTCCTATAATTCACCCCTCCACTTT. Translating it yields CASQLSDSYNSPLHF.

The V and J genes are TRBV9 and TRBJ1-2, with D hard to call. V was pared by 4 bases and J by 4 bases, with 17 bases between. This CDR3 spans 15 amino acids. The germline V gene encodes CDR1 SGDLS and CDR2 YYNGEE. CDR3 in DNA: TGTGCCAGCAGCCCAAGGGAAGCCTTTGGCTATGGCTACACCTTC. As protein: CASSPREAFGYGYTF.

The rearrangement links TRBV6-5 to TRBJ1-1, with TRBD1 as a possible D gene (6 bases). The V end was cut by 6 bases, the J end by 5 bases, with 13 bases between. This CDR3 is 13 amino acids long. Germline V lookup: CDR1 MNHEY, CDR2 SVGAGI. Here the CDR3 reads CASRLTGRTEAFF. In DNA, the CDR3 is TGTGCCAGCAGGTTAACAGGGCGGACTGAAGCTTTCTTT.

The chain joins TRBV7-2 to TRBJ2-5, with D possibly TRBD1 on 6 matching bases. The germline gives CDR1 SGHTA, CDR2 FQGNSA. Trimming removed 5 bases at V and 4 bases at J, with 29 bases between. This CDR3 has 19 residues. The CDR3 nucleotides are TGTGCCAGCAGCCTACGAACCGGCCCTCTTACAGGGTTGAGAGAGACCCAGTACTTC. It codes for CASSLRTGPLTGLRETQYF.

This chain links TRBV5-1 with TRBJ2-6, with 9 bases identical to TRBD1. This CDR3 region has 18 residues. J gave up 2 bases and V 2 bases, and 8 bases lay outside the gene matches. Germline V CDR1 and CDR2: SGHRS, YFSETQ. The CDR3 sequence: CASSLQLTGGTGANVLTF. The CDR3 DNA follows: TGCGCCAGCAGCTTACAGTTGACAGGGGGAACTGGGGCCAACGTCCTGACTTTC. Based on the CDR3 plus reference TRBV5-1 and TRBJ2-6, the full variable domain is KAGVTQTPRYLIKTRGQQVTLSCSPISGHRSVSWYQQTPGQGLQFLFEYFSETQRNKGNFPGRFSGRQFSNSRSEMNVSTLELGDSALYLCASSLQLTGGTGANVLTFGAGSRLTVL.

This chain connects TRBV10-3 to TRBJ2-7; 7 bases line up with TRBD2. This CDR3 is built from 15 residues. Germline V gene sequence: CDR1 ENHRY, CDR2 SYGVKD. V lost 2 bases, J lost 4 bases, and 8 bases stayed unmatched. The CDR3 DNA is TGTGCCATCAGTGAGGCGGCGGGGGACTCTTACGAGCAGTACGTC. Translating it yields CAISEAAGDSYEQYV.